This is a list of T cell receptor beta chains from one sample in a study of blood T cell repertoires in COVID-19. Assay: immunoSEQ multiplex PCR; the TCRdb copy retains only in-frame clones and omits some. The sample has about 91,000 clones; approximately 77% are singletons. Sample: peripheral blood. The receptors here all came from a woman of 80 years or more with acute or convalescent COVID-19. Each CDR3 is given with its conserved first and last residue. D genes are given only for firm matches. Expanded clones get a size class; other rows say once, few or many, or leave the size out.

D gene | CDR3 length | clone size | J gene | V gene | CDR3 DNA | CDR3 protein
. | 12 | . | TRBJ1-2 | TRBV3-1/TRBV3-2 | TGTGCCAGCAGCCACGGGAGGAATGGCTACACCTTC | CASSHGRNGYTF
TRBD1 | 15 | . | TRBJ1-6 | TRBV4-1 | TGCGCCAGCAGCCGGATGGACAGGGGCCGCTCACCCCTCCACTTT | CASSRMDRGRSPLHF
TRBD1 | 16 | . | TRBJ1-5 | TRBV19 | TGTGCCAGTAGTCTAGGGGGACAGGGGGCCAATCAGCCCCAGCATTTT | CASSLGGQGANQPQHF
. | 15 | . | TRBJ1-1 | TRBV19 | TGTGCCAGTAGTCCGGAGGGGCTTTTCAACACTGAAGCTTTCTTT | CASSPEGLFNTEAFF
. | 13 | . | TRBJ1-1 | TRBV6-2/TRBV6-3 | TGTGCCAGCAGTCGCGGGGTTGGCACTGAAGCTTTCTTT | CASSRGVGTEAFF
TRBD2 | 15 | . | TRBJ2-3 | TRBV5-1 | TGCGCCAGCAGCGCGCAGGGAGGGTACACAGATACGCAGTATTTT | CASSAQGGYTDTQYF
. | 10 | . | TRBJ1-2 | TRBV30 | TGTGCCGGGGGGGTCTCACACCCCTTGTTC | CAGGVSHPLF
. | 13 | . | TRBJ1-2 | TRBV11-2 | TGTGCCAGCAGCTTAGGGAGAGCCTCGGGCTACACCTTC | CASSLGRASGYTF
TRBD2 | 15 | . | TRBJ2-5 | TRBV7-2 | TGTGCCAGCAGCCTACGACGGGGGGGGCAAGAGACCCAGTACTTC | CASSLRRGGQETQYF
TRBD1 | 14 | few | TRBJ1-5 | TRBV7-2 | TGTGCCAGCAGCTTGGACAGGGGGCCTCAGCCCCAGCATTTT | CASSLDRGPQPQHF
TRBD1 | 13 | . | TRBJ1-5 | TRBV19 | TGTGCCAGTAGTCAACAGGGGTCTCAGCCCCAGCATTTT | CASSQQGSQPQHF
TRBD2 | 16 | . | TRBJ2-5 | TRBV7-3 | TGTGCCAGCAGCTCCCGTGGGGCGGGGGGGCGAGAGACCCAGTACTTC | CASSSRGAGGRETQYF
. | 16 | . | TRBJ1-6 | TRBV7-2 | TGTGCCAGCAGCTTAGAATGGAGCTCCTATAATTCACCCCTCCACTTT | CASSLEWSSYNSPLHF
TRBD2 | 17 | . | TRBJ2-1 | TRBV20-1 | TGCAGTGCTAGTCTCAGGGCTAGCGGGAGGATCTACAATGAGCAGTTCTTC | CSASLRASGRIYNEQFF
. | 13 | . | TRBJ2-7 | TRBV7-2 | TGTGCCAGCAGCGTGGGCTCAACCTACGAGCAGTACTTC | CASSVGSTYEQYF
. | 14 | . | TRBJ2-7 | TRBV6-5 | TGTGCCAGCAGTTGGTTAACGGGAGCTTACGAGCAGTACTTC | CASSWLTGAYEQYF
. | 13 | once | TRBJ1-1 | TRBV18 | TGTGCCAGCTCATCGGCGGAGAACACTGAAGCTTTCTTT | CASSSAENTEAFF
. | 12 | . | TRBJ1-2 | TRBV6-5 | TGTGCCAGCAGTTATAGGCAGGCTCCCCCCCACTTC | CASSYRQAPPHF
TRBD1 | 15 | . | TRBJ2-1 | TRBV15 | TGTGCCACCAGCAGAGATCGTACAGGGGGGAATGAGCAGTTCTTC | CATSRDRTGGNEQFF
. | 13 | . | TRBJ1-2 | TRBV7-8 | TGTGCCAGCAGCTTACCTTATTCCGGTGGCTACACCTTC | CASSLPYSGGYTF
. | 15 | . | TRBJ2-3 | TRBV4-1 | TGCGCCAGCAGCCTACCCTATGTCGACACAGATACGCAGTATTTT | CASSLPYVDTDTQYF
TRBD1 | 15 | once | TRBJ2-1 | TRBV5-4 | TGTGCCAGCAGCTTGAGAACAGGGGTGAAAGATGAGCAGTTCTTC | CASSLRTGVKDEQFF
. | 14 | . | TRBJ1-2 | TRBV19 | TGTGCCAGTAGGGAACAGGACCGTAACTATGGCTACACCTTC | CASREQDRNYGYTF
TRBD1 | 12 | . | TRBJ1-2 | TRBV27 | TGTGCCAGCAGCAGGGGGGACTATGGCTACACCTTC | CASSRGDYGYTF
. | 14 | . | TRBJ2-7 | TRBV6-2/TRBV6-3 | TGTGCCAGCGGCCCCTACAGGGAGCCATCCGAGCAGTACTTC | CASGPYREPSEQYF
TRBD2 | 16 | . | TRBJ2-5 | TRBV6-2/TRBV6-3 | TGTGCCAGCAGTTACCGGGACCGGACTAGCTGGGAGACCCAGTACTTC | CASSYRDRTSWETQYF
TRBD1 | 19 | . | TRBJ1-1 | TRBV18 | TGTGCCAGCTCACCATTGCAGAGAGATCAGGGGACAGGGAACACTGAAGCTTTCTTT | CASSPLQRDQGTGNTEAFF
TRBD2 | 15 | . | TRBJ2-7 | TRBV7-2 | TGTGCCAGCAGCTCGGGACTAGCGGCCTACTACGAGCAGTACTTC | CASSSGLAAYYEQYF
. | 14 | . | TRBJ2-2 | TRBV4-1 | TGCGCCAGCAGTCATAGCGGTAACACCGGGGAGCTGTTTTTT | CASSHSGNTGELFF
. | 15 | . | TRBJ1-4 | TRBV7-2 | TGTGCCAGCAGCTTACCCCCGGGATTAAATGAAAAACTGTTTTTT | CASSLPPGLNEKLFF
. | 14 | . | TRBJ2-1 | TRBV18 | TGTGCCAGCTCACTCCCGGGGTATCACAATGAGCAGTTCTTC | CASSLPGYHNEQFF
TRBD1 | 14 | many | TRBJ1-1 | TRBV27 | TGTGCCAGCAGCCTACGGGACAGGAGAACTGAAGCTTTCTTT | CASSLRDRRTEAFF
TRBD1 | 15 | . | TRBJ1-2 | TRBV7-9 | TGTGCCAGCGGTCCGGGACAGTTCGCTAACTATGGCTACACCTTC | CASGPGQFANYGYTF
TRBD1 | 14 | . | TRBJ2-7 | TRBV18 | TGTGCCAGCTCGCAGACAGGGGCCAATACCAAGCAGTACTTC | CASSQTGANTKQYF
TRBD1 | 15 | . | TRBJ1-2 | TRBV7-2 | TGTGCCAGCAGCCTGGGACAGGGGGAGGACTATGGCTACACCTTC | CASSLGQGEDYGYTF
TRBD2 | 22 | few | TRBJ2-1 | TRBV6-6 | TGTGCCAGCAGTCGCCTCTGGGACGCCTGGGTCCTAGCGGGAGGGCACGACAATGAGCAGTTCTTC | CASSRLWDAWVLAGGHDNEQFF
. | 17 | few | TRBJ1-1 | TRBV3-1/TRBV3-2 | TGTGCCAGCAGCCAATTCGTAATAAGGGACATAACCACTGAAGCTTTCTTT | CASSQFVIRDITTEAFF
. | 15 | . | TRBJ1-2 | TRBV19 | TGTGCCAGTAGTATAGGGGGAGCAGTTTCATATGGCTACACCTTC | CASSIGGAVSYGYTF
TRBD1 | 15 | . | TRBJ1-1 | TRBV6-5 | TGTGCCAGCAGTTACGGACAGGGAGGGTACACTGAAGCTTTCTTT | CASSYGQGGYTEAFF
TRBD2 | 14 | . | TRBJ2-7 | TRBV5-1 | TGCGCCAGCAGCTCGACTAGCGGGATCTACGAGCAGTACTTC | CASSSTSGIYEQYF
TRBD1 | 16 | once | TRBJ1-5 | TRBV6-2/TRBV6-3 | TGTGCCAGCAGTTACTCGGGGACAGGGGGCAGTCAGCCCCAGCATTTT | CASSYSGTGGSQPQHF
. | 12 | . | TRBJ2-2 | TRBV10-2 | TGCGCCAGCAGACAGATCACCGGGGAGCTGTTTTTT | CASRQITGELFF
. | 14 | . | TRBJ1-2 | TRBV15 | TGTGCCACCAGCAGAGATCCAGGGGACTATGGCTACACCTTC | CATSRDPGDYGYTF
TRBD1 | 15 | . | TRBJ2-1 | TRBV5-5 | TGTGCCAGCAGCTTGGCGGGGGTCCAGGGGGCTATCCCCTTCTTC | CASSLAGVQGAIPFF
. | 13 | . | TRBJ2-5 | TRBV5-6 | TGTGCCAGCAGCTACGCTGGCGGGGAGACCCAGTACTTC | CASSYAGGETQYF
. | 15 | . | TRBJ1-2 | TRBV25-1 | TGTGCCAGCAGTGAGGTAGGGCGGGAGTTACGAGGCTACACCTTC | CASSEVGRELRGYTF
. | 11 | . | TRBJ2-1 | TRBV12-5 | TGTGCTAGTGGTTGGAGGAATGAGCAGTTCTTC | CASGWRNEQFF
TRBD1 | 16 | . | TRBJ1-2 | TRBV4-3 | TGCGCCAGCAGCCAAGAGTGGACAGGGACGTCATATGGCTACACCTTC | CASSQEWTGTSYGYTF
TRBD1 | 16 | once | TRBJ2-7 | TRBV7-9 | TGTGCCAGCACCTCGGGTGGACGGGACAGGAAATACGAGCAGTACTTC | CASTSGGRDRKYEQYF
. | 13 | . | TRBJ2-7 | TRBV21-1 | TGTGCCAGCAGCAAGCCTGGGCTAGCGGCCCCAAACTTC | CASSKPGLAAPNF
. | 15 | . | TRBJ2-6 | TRBV11-2 | TGTGCCAGCAGCTCCTACAGGGCTGGGGCCAACGTCCTGACTTTC | CASSSYRAGANVLTF
TRBD1 | 13 | few | TRBJ1-1 | TRBV7-9 | TGTGCCAGCAGCCCACGGACAGGGGAGGGAGCTTTCTTT | CASSPRTGEGAFF
. | 14 | once | TRBJ1-6 | TRBV3-1/TRBV3-2 | TGTGCCAGCAGCCAAGATGTCGGGGATTCACCCCTCCACTTT | CASSQDVGDSPLHF
. | 17 | . | TRBJ1-2 | TRBV4-1 | TGCGCCAGCAGCCAAGAGAGGAGGGGCCCGCCTGGGGATGGCTACACCTTC | CASSQERRGPPGDGYTF
. | 15 | few | TRBJ1-5 | TRBV4-3 | TGCGCCAGCAGCCAAGATGTCTCGGGGGATCAGCCCCAGCATTTT | CASSQDVSGDQPQHF
. | 15 | . | TRBJ2-6 | TRBV2 | TGTGCCAGCACCTCTGACAGTTTGGGGGCCAACGTCCTGACTTTC | CASTSDSLGANVLTF
TRBD1 | 16 | . | TRBJ1-6 | TRBV5-4 | TGTGCCAGCAGCCCTGACAGGGGAATTAATAATTCACCCCTCCACTTT | CASSPDRGINNSPLHF
TRBD1 | 17 | . | TRBJ1-2 | TRBV28 | TGTGCCAGCAGTCGACCCCTAGGGACAGGGGGCACCTATGGCTACACCTTC | CASSRPLGTGGTYGYTF
TRBD1 | 14 | . | TRBJ1-1 | TRBV5-1 | TGCGCCAGCAGCTTCGGAGGGGGCCCCCTTCGAGCTTTCTTT | CASSFGGGPLRAFF
. | 13 | once | TRBJ1-1 | TRBV7-3 | TGTGCCAGCGGGAAGGGAGGCGGCACTGAAGCTTTCTTT | CASGKGGGTEAFF